This TCR beta chain was identified in a study of shared clonotypes between healthy human individuals. Only in-frame clones appear in the TCRdb table, and some are missing; sequencing was by immunoSEQ multiplex PCR. The table records some 1 million clones, about 75% of them present only once. V gave up 5 bases and J gave up 0 bases; unmatched junction bases: 13. The CDR3 runs 18 residues. Germline V gene lookup returns CDR1 SGHAT and CDR2 FQNNGV. As regards this clone: The target antigen is unknown.

Points from the study as a whole: The low donor count limited represented genetic and exposure-history diversity. Only blood was sampled, and tissue TCR repertoires likely differ from blood ones. Non-shared clonotypes were found to have lower generation probabilities than the clonotypes that were shared by all four of the sorted-subset donors.

CD4+ cell separation produced CD45RA+ naive and CD45RA-negative memory subsets. Input material: memory CD4+ T cells sorted from blood. Subset indicated: CD45RA-negative fraction. This rearrangement joins TRBV11-2 to TRBJ2-7, with 10 bases lining up with TRBD2. The source is a man between 18 and 29 years old in good health. The CDR3 here is CASSPLLAGGGSSYEQYF. The CDR3 nucleotides read TGTGCCAGCAGCCCCTTATTAGCGGGGGGCGGAAGCTCCTACGAGCAGTACTTC.